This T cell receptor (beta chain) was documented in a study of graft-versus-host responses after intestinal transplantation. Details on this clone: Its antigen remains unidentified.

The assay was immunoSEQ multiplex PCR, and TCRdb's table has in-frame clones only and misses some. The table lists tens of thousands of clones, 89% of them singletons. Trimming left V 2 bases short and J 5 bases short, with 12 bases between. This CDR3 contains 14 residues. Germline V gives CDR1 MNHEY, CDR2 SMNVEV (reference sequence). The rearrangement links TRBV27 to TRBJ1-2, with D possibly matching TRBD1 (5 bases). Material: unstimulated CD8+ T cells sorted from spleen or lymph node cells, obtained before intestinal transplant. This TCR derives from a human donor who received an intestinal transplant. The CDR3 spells CASSLTGTGYGYTF. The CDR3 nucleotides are TGTGCCAGCAGTTTAACCGGGACTGGGTATGGCTACACCTTC.